The clone carrying this T cell receptor (beta chain) was observed a few times. Its target is unknown. This sample stems from a study of spatial heterogeneity in lung cancer. Study-wide points: Ubiquitous expanded tumor TCRs appeared in blood more at resection than follow-up.

Unique molecular identifiers, one per molecule, were present on every TCR cDNA molecule. One entry per CDR3 protein, called by TCRdb with MiXCR from the 5' RACE reads. The table includes tens of thousands of distinct CDR3 sequences, approximately 20% detected once. Trimming took off 4 bases at V and 4 bases at J, with 14 bases between the two ends. This CDR3 comprises 14 residues. The V gene's germline CDR1 is SGHNT and CDR2 YYREEE (reference sequence). Time point described: sample taken at primary tumor resection. Unsorted whole RNA of tumor, nontumor lung or frozen PBMC was sequenced. There were 75 or so donors, all of them untreated patients with early-stage non-small cell lung cancer.

This material consisted of PBMCs, taken at surgery. The J gene is TRBJ1-1, the V gene TRBV5-4; the D gene is possibly TRBD1 (6 bases). This TCR came from a male donor with early-stage non-small cell lung cancer. The DNA for the CDR3 is TGTGCCAGCAGCATACAGGGACTGGTCACTGAAGCTTTCTTT. This codes for CASSIQGLVTEAFF.